Listed below are T cell receptor beta chains from one sample, sequenced in a study of shared clonotypes between healthy human individuals. The protocol was immunoSEQ multiplex PCR, while the TCRdb copy is restricted to in-frame clones and leaves out a portion. Here the sample spans a few million clones, 85% to 95% being singletons. Source material: naive CD4+ T cells from PBMCs. These receptors originate from a man younger than 35 in good health. Some clones in this sample may be carry-over from other donors' samples. The CDR3 runs from the conserved cysteine through the conserved F or W. The order of the fields is clone size, V gene, D gene, J gene, CDR3 DNA, CDR3 protein. A D gene is named only where the DNA matches it firmly. Clone size, where shown, is once, few, many, or a class for clones that have expanded.

-	TRBV7-2	TRBD1	TRBJ1-2	TGTGCCAGCAGCTACTCCCCCGGGGACAGTGCTTCTTGGACCTTC	CASSYSPGDSASWTF
-	TRBV4-1	TRBD1	TRBJ2-7	TGCGCCAGCAGCCAAGAGAGGACAGGGGGCTTCGAGCAGTACTTC	CASSQERTGGFEQYF
-	TRBV28	TRBD2	TRBJ2-5	TGTGCCAGCAGTCTTAGCGGGAGTGAGACCCAGTACTTC	CASSLSGSETQYF
-	TRBV7-2	-	TRBJ1-1	TGTGCCAGCAGCTTAGGCAGTCTGGCAACTGAAGCTTTCTTT	CASSLGSLATEAFF
-	TRBV6-1	-	TRBJ1-1	TGTGCCAGCACCCTAATTCCCCGGGACACTGAAGCTTTCTTT	CASTLIPRDTEAFF
-	TRBV7-2	TRBD1	TRBJ2-7	TGTGCCAGCAGCCTAGGGCGGGGGACAGGGGCCTACGAGCAGTACTTC	CASSLGRGTGAYEQYF
-	TRBV14	-	TRBJ2-7	TGTGCCAGCAGCCGCGGAACTAGTTTGAGCTCCTACGAGCAGTACTTC	CASSRGTSLSSYEQYF
-	TRBV15	-	TRBJ1-1	TGTGCCACCAGCAGAGATACTGAAGCTTTCTTT	CATSRDTEAFF
-	TRBV5-1	-	TRBJ2-7	TGCGCCAGCAGCTTGGTTACCACCTACCCACTGGGCGAGCAGTACTTC	CASSLVTTYPLGEQYF
-	TRBV5-1	TRBD1	TRBJ2-5	TGCGCCAGCAGCGCGACAGGGGTCCGAGAGACCCAGTACTTC	CASSATGVRETQYF
-	TRBV10-3	-	TRBJ1-3	TGTGCCATCAGCTGGGATGGAAACACCATATATTTT	CAISWDGNTIYF
-	TRBV5-6	-	TRBJ2-5	TGTGCCAGCAGCTTGCGAATCCCGATCCCGGAGACCCAGTACTTC	CASSLRIPIPETQYF
-	TRBV9	-	TRBJ1-1	TGTGCCAGCAGCGGACAGATTAACACTGAAGCTTTCTTT	CASSGQINTEAFF
-	TRBV30	-	TRBJ2-3	TGTGCCTGGAGTGGCCCACCTGACCTTGGAGATACGCAGTATTTT	CAWSGPPDLGDTQYF
-	TRBV5-1	-	TRBJ2-2	TGCGCCAGCAGCTTGGAAGGGGCAAACACCGGGGAGCTGTTTTTT	CASSLEGANTGELFF
once	TRBV4-1	TRBD2	TRBJ2-7	TGCGCCAGCAGCCAAGCTGGACTAGCGTCTATATACGAGCAGTACTTC	CASSQAGLASIYEQYF
-	TRBV6-1	-	TRBJ2-6	TGTGCCAGCAGGCCCCTGCCCGGGGCCAACGTCCTGACTTTC	CASRPLPGANVLTF
once	TRBV9	-	TRBJ2-3	TGTGCCAGCAGCGTAGGACGCACAGATACGCAGTATTTT	CASSVGRTDTQYF
-	TRBV18	TRBD1	TRBJ2-7	TGTGCCAGCTCATTACAGGGGGAGGTAGCCCACGAGCAGTACTTC	CASSLQGEVAHEQYF
-	TRBV5-1	-	TRBJ2-2	TGCGCCAGCAGCTTGGACGCGACCGGGGAGCTGTTTTTT	CASSLDATGELFF